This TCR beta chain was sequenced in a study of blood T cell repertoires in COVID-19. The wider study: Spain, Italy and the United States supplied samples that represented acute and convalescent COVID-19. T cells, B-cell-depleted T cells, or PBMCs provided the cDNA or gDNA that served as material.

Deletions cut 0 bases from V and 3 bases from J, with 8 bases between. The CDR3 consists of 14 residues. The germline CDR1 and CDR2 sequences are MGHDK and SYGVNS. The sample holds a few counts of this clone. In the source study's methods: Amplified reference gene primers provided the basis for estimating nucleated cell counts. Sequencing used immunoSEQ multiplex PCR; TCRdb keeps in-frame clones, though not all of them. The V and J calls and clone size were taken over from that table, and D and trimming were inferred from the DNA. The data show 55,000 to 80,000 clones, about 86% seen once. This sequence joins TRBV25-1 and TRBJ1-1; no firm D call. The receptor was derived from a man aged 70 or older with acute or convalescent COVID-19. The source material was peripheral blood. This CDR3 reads CASSEYGRHTEAFF. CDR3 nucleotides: TGTGCCAGCAGTGAATACGGCAGGCACACTGAAGCTTTCTTT.